The 8 T cell receptor beta chains below all came from one sample that was sequenced in a study of T cells in Graves' hyperthyroidism and ophthalmopathy. Amplified TCR beta CDR3 regions derived from RNA transcripts. First-round RT-PCR of the TCR CDR3 relied on the HTBI primer set. TCRdb analysed the multiplex PCR reads with MiXCR anew, one entry per CDR3 protein. The table has about 280,000 distinct CDR3 sequences, 25% seen once. The specimen was blood. Receptor source: a man aged 35 to 55 with Graves' hyperthyroidism that later progressed to Graves' ophthalmopathy.

This clonotype was seen a handful of times. This chain joins TRBV7-2 and TRBJ2-7; TRBD1 agrees at 7 bases. Per germline, CDR1 SGHTA and CDR2 FQGNSA. J gave up 4 bases and V 3 bases, and 9 bases lay outside the gene matches. This CDR3 is built from 15 residues. The CDR3 sequence is CASSLIGGMGYEQYF. CDR3 coding DNA: TGTGCCAGCAGCTTGATAGGGGGCATGGGTTACGAGCAGTACTTC.

This clonotype was counted at least ten times. The rearrangement uses TRBV4-1 and TRBJ1-1; D is perhaps TRBD1 (6 bases). Germline-derived CDR1 and CDR2 are MGHRA and YSYEKL. V was trimmed by 2 bases and J by 5 bases, leaving 9 bases between them. The CDR3 contains 13 residues. This CDR3 is CASSQTGWTEAFF. The CDR3 DNA reads TGCGCCAGCAGCCAAACAGGGTGGACTGAAGCTTTCTTT.

This rearrangement joins TRBV14 to TRBJ2-5; 9 positions match TRBD2. V lost 0 bases to trimming and J lost 6 bases; unmatched junction nucleotides: 23. There are 21 residues in the CDR3. Germline loops: CDR1 SGHDN, CDR2 FVKESK. DNA of the CDR3: TGTGCCAGCAGCCAAGACTCATCTGGCGGGAGGGCCGGAGGTGGATTGAAGACCCAGTACTTC. Amino acid sequence: CASSQDSSGGRAGGGLKTQYF. The complete variable domain, with remaining parts taken from reference TRBV14 and TRBJ2-5, reads EAGVTQFPSHSVIEKGQTVTLRCDPISGHDNLYWYRRVMGKEIKFLLHFVKESKQDESGMPNNRFLAERTGGTYSTLKVQPAELEDSGVYFCASSQDSSGGRAGGGLKTQYFGPGTRLLVL.

This clonotype was picked up many times. The chain uses TRBV6-2 or TRBV6-3 and TRBJ2-2; D remains ambiguous. This CDR3 has 16 residues. The germline CDR1 and CDR2 sequences are MNHEY and SVGEGT. V lost 1 base and J 6 bases, leaving 15 bases between the germline ends. The CDR3 loop is CASSYFKERESGELFF. CDR3 coding DNA: TGTGCCAGCAGTTACTTTAAAGAGCGAGAGTCCGGGGAGCTGTTTTTT.

This clonotype was seen at least ten times. J is TRBJ2-4 and V is TRBV20-1, with 11 nucleotides matching TRBD2. J gave up 10 bases and V 3 bases, and 8 bases lay outside the gene matches. The CDR3 is 14 amino acids. CDR1 and CDR2 (germline): DFQATT, SNEGSKA (reference sequence). CDR3 DNA: TGCAGTGCTAGCTCTCTAGCGGGAGGTGTTATTCAGTACTTC. Encoded protein: CSASSLAGGVIQYF.

In its sample, this clonotype was seen many times. The chain links TRBV12-5 to TRBJ2-2; tentatively, D is TRBD1 (7 bases). The V end lost 5 bases, the J end lost 7 bases, and 11 bases lay between the germline ends. The CDR3 has 13 residues. The germline gives CDR1 LGHNT, CDR2 FRNRAP. The CDR3 DNA follows: TGTGCTAGTGGTCCAGGGGGGCGCGGGGAGCTGTTTTTT. It yields the protein CASGPGGRGELFF. Supplemented by reference TRBV12-5 and TRBJ2-2, the full variable domain reads DARVTQTPRHKVTEMGQEVTMRCQPILGHNTVFWYRQTMMQGLELLAYFRNRAPLDDSGMPKDRFSAEMPDATLATLKIQPSEPRDSAVYFCASGPGGRGELFFGEGSRLTVL.

The CDR3 spells CASSQGAEQETQYF. CDR3 sequence (DNA): TGTGCCAGCAGCCAAGGTGCGGAGCAGGAGACCCAGTACTTC. V is TRBV4-2 and J is TRBJ2-5; D not certain. Germline values: CDR1 LGHNA, CDR2 YNFKEQ. V was cut by 1 base and J by 5 bases, with 11 bases left in between. This CDR3 has 14 amino acids.

This clonotype was observed at least ten times. This sequence joins TRBV2 and TRBJ2-2; possibly TRBD1 for D (5 bases). V was shortened by 6 bases and J by 2 bases, with 13 bases between the two germline ends. Germline CDR1 SNHLY, CDR2 FYNNEI. CDR3 length equals 15 residues. In DNA, the CDR3 is TGTGCCAGCAGGGAAACAGGAGCAAACACCGGGGAGCTGTTTTTT. Translating gives CASRETGANTGELFF.